The 22 T cell receptor beta chains presented below share a single source sample, sequenced in a study of cytomegalovirus exposure and HLA in healthy donors. It was with 60 Vbeta and 13 Jbeta primers that the PCR ran. Method: immunoSEQ multiplex PCR; TCRdb's copy keeps in-frame clones and lacks some. The sample records about 91,000 clones, 78% being singletons. The sample consisted of PBMCs. Source of these receptors: a male donor in good health and CMV-seropositive.

This clone was detected a few times. For the CDR3, the DNA is TGTGCCAGCAGCTTGGGGCGGATTAATGAAAAACTGTTTTTT. Protein sequence: CASSLGRINEKLFF. V and J are TRBV5-4 and TRBJ1-4; no clear D gene. Germline V gene sequence: CDR1 SGHNT, CDR2 YYREEE (reference sequence). The CDR3 runs 14 residues. Trimming shortened V by 0 bases and J by 4 bases, and 7 bases separated the two germline ends.

The rearrangement links TRBV18 to TRBJ2-5; D call uncertain. The J call may be faulty, since TRBJ2-7 better matches the DNA end. The length of the CDR3 is 15 residues. Germline V lookup: CDR1 KGHSH, CDR2 LQKENI. For the CDR3, the DNA is TGTGCCAGCTCACCCAGGCAGGCCATCTCCTACGAGCAGTACTTC. This translates into CASSPRQAISYEQYF.

Only a few counts were recorded for this clone. The chain joins TRBV6-4 to TRBJ2-3, with D tentatively TRBD2 (5 bases). The germline V gene has CDR1 MRHNA and CDR2 SNTAGT. The CDR3 has 15 residues. The V and J ends lost 4 bases and 1 base respectively, with 12 bases between them. The CDR3 region is CASSGAGGGTDTQYF. In DNA form, the CDR3 reads TGTGCCAGCAGTGGGGCAGGAGGAGGCACAGATACGCAGTATTTT.

The chain combines TRBV29-1 with TRBJ2-5; the match to TRBD2 covers 10 bases. Germline CDR1 is SQVTM and CDR2 is ANQGSEA. The CDR3 is 14 residues long. With 6 bases clipped from V and 2 bases from J, the junction kept 6 bases outside the gene matches. This CDR3 is CSVPGLAAQETQYF. CDR3 nucleotide sequence: TGCAGCGTCCCCGGACTAGCGGCACAAGAGACCCAGTACTTC.

V is TRBV27 and J is TRBJ2-7; TRBD1 matches 9 bases. Per germline, CDR1 MNHEY and CDR2 SMNVEV (reference sequence). After removal of 8 bases from V and 6 bases from J, the junction contained 8 bases not matched to a gene. The CDR3 is made up of 13 amino acids. The CDR3 reads CASWGTGRLEQYF. CDR3 DNA sequence: TGTGCCAGCTGGGGGACAGGGAGACTCGAGCAGTACTTC.

The rearrangement joins TRBV18 to TRBJ2-1, with a weak D call TRBD1 (5 bases). The CDR3 is made up of 15 amino acids. The ends were cut back, 5 bases at V and 6 bases at J, with 17 bases in the middle. Germline lookup yields CDR1 KGHSH and CDR2 LQKENI. The CDR3 reads CASSMSAGLLNEQFF. CDR3 nucleotides: TGTGCCAGCTCAATGTCAGCAGGGTTACTCAATGAGCAGTTCTTC.

V and J are TRBV2 and TRBJ2-1, with D maybe TRBD1 (5 bases). The CDR3 length is 13 residues. V was pared by 2 bases and J by 6 bases, with 8 bases between. Germline-derived CDR1 and CDR2 are SNHLY and FYNNEI. This CDR3 reads CASSEWQGNEQFF. The CDR3 DNA is TGTGCCAGCAGTGAATGGCAGGGCAATGAGCAGTTCTTC.

The chain recombines TRBV9 with TRBJ1-1; unclear D gene. The length of the CDR3 is 12 residues. Germline loops: CDR1 SGDLS, CDR2 YYNGEE. Trimming removed 6 bases from V and 6 bases from J, with 12 bases in between. CDR3 sequence: CASTPGSSEAFF. DNA for the CDR3: TGTGCCAGCACCCCCGGTTCGTCTGAAGCTTTCTTT.

This clone was counted between two and nine times. The V call is TRBV18, the J call TRBJ1-1, with D possibly matching TRBD1 (5 bases). Germline V CDR1 and CDR2: KGHSH, LQKENI. Trimming pared 3 bases from V and 10 bases from J, leaving 12 bases between. The CDR3 sequence is 12 residues long. CDR3 in amino acids: CASSPSGKRAFF. CDR3 DNA: TGTGCCAGCTCACCGTCAGGGAAGCGAGCTTTCTTT.

The CDR3 spells CSVENRESYEQYF. In DNA, the CDR3 is TGCAGCGTCGAAAACAGGGAATCCTACGAGCAGTACTTC. The V gene is TRBV29-1, the J gene TRBJ2-7, with D possibly TRBD1 on 6 matching bases. The V and J ends lost 6 bases and 1 base respectively, with 13 bases between them. The germline CDR1 and CDR2 sequences are SQVTM and ANQGSEA. The CDR3 length is 13 residues.

This clone was seen only once. V is TRBV15 and J is TRBJ1-5, with D possibly being TRBD1 (5 bases). Germline CDR1 LNHNV, CDR2 YYDKDF (reference sequence). This CDR3 comprises 18 residues. The ends were cut back, 8 bases at V and 0 bases at J, with 23 bases in the middle. CDR3 sequence reads: CATGQGNLVFGSNQPQHF. The DNA for the CDR3 is TGTGCCACCGGGCAGGGAAATTTGGTGTTCGGTAGCAATCAGCCCCAGCATTTT.

The J gene is TRBJ2-7, the V gene TRBV27; 8 positions agree with TRBD1. CDR1 and CDR2 from the germline V gene are MNHEY and SMNVEV (reference sequence). The CDR3 loop spans 14 amino acids. V was pared by 5 bases and J by 6 bases, with 9 bases of the junction left unmatched. CDR3 in amino acids: CASSLGGQGGEQYF. In DNA, the CDR3 is TGTGCCAGCAGTCTGGGAGGACAGGGCGGCGAGCAGTACTTC.

The CDR3 here is CASSYSNQPQHF. In DNA, the CDR3 is TGTGCCAGCAGTTATAGCAATCAGCCCCAGCATTTT. The chain has TRBV7-8 and TRBJ1-5; D is unresolved. The CDR3 sequence is 12 residues long. Germline-derived CDR1 and CDR2 are SGHVS and FQNEAQ. The V gene lost 6 bases and the J gene lost 0 bases, with 3 bases spanning the gap.

A few counts support this clone. Because it lacks the conserved phenylalanine or tryptophan at the end, this CDR3 is likely a read error. The chain carries TRBV28 and TRBJ1-6; 7 positions agree with TRBD1. The CDR3 has 16 amino acids. The germline V gene encodes CDR1 MDHEN and CDR2 SYDVKM. V dropped 2 bases and J dropped 8; count of bases not matched to a gene: 9. The CDR3: CASSLGGAGGYSPLHV. The DNA of the CDR3 is TGTGCCAGCAGTTTAGGTGGAGCAGGGGGTTATTCACCCCTCCACGTT.

In its sample, this clone was seen once. V usage is TRBV19 and J usage is TRBJ2-3; D possibly corresponds to TRBD1 (5 bases). CDR1 is LNHDA, CDR2 SQIVND, per germline (reference sequence). The CDR3 spans 14 residues. Between the trimmed V and J ends, which lost 7 bases and 2 bases, there was a span of 13 bases. The CDR3 sequence: CASTQTATTDTQYF. CDR3 DNA: TGTGCCAGTACCCAGACAGCGACCACAGATACGCAGTATTTT.

The sample holds one count of this clone. The V gene is TRBV5-1, the J gene TRBJ2-2; 8 nucleotides agree with TRBD1. The V gene's germline CDR1 is SGHRS and CDR2 YFSETQ. V lost 4 bases to trimming and J lost 4 bases; unmatched junction nucleotides: 6. The length of the CDR3 is 15 residues. The CDR3 DNA sequence: TGCGCCAGCAGCGTGGACAGGGTCGGCACCGGGGAGCTGTTTTTT. Encoded protein: CASSVDRVGTGELFF.

The chain carries TRBV7-2 and TRBJ1-1, with a possible D match to TRBD1 (5 bases). The V gene's germline CDR1 is SGHTA and CDR2 FQGNSA. The CDR3 loop spans 16 amino acids. The V gene lost 0 bases and the J gene lost 2 bases, with 13 bases spanning the gap. The CDR3 DNA follows: TGTGCCAGCAGCTTAGCCCCGGAGGGGCGTAACACTGAAGCTTTCTTT. Its translation is CASSLAPEGRNTEAFF.

The chain employs TRBV29-1 and TRBJ1-2; tentative D call: TRBD1 (6 bases). The CDR3 runs to 13 residues. Germline values: CDR1 SQVTM, CDR2 ANQGSEA. Trimming took 6 bases from V and 4 from J, leaving 15 bases between them. DNA of the CDR3: TGCAGCGTAGCCTTTACAGGGCGCTATGGCTACACCTTC. Its translation is CSVAFTGRYGYTF.

V usage is TRBV7-2 and J usage is TRBJ2-7; 9 bases match TRBD1. The CDR3 spans 14 residues. CDR1 is SGHTA and CDR2 is FQGNSA in the germline V gene. The J segment lost 1 base and the V segment lost 6 bases, leaving 4 bases of the junction unmatched. The CDR3 region has the DNA TGTGCCAGCAGATTGGGACAGGGATCCTACGAGCAGTACTTC. Its translation: CASRLGQGSYEQYF.

Here the CDR3 reads CALQGVNSPLHF. The CDR3 DNA reads as TGTGCCTTACAGGGAGTGAATTCACCCCTCCACTTT. The J gene is TRBJ1-6, the V gene TRBV30; tentative D call: TRBD1 (6 bases). Trimming shortened V by 7 bases and J by 7 bases, and 11 bases separated the two germline ends. The CDR3 has 12 residues. Per the germline V gene, CDR1 is GTSNPN and CDR2 is SVGIG (reference sequence).

The CDR3 here is CAISQGDPAEAFF. The CDR3 region has the DNA TGTGCCATCAGTCAGGGTGACCCCGCTGAAGCTTTCTTT. The chain recombines TRBV10-3 with TRBJ1-1; D possibly corresponds to TRBD1 (5 bases). Trimming removed 5 bases from V and 6 bases from J, with 13 bases in between. Germline-derived CDR1 and CDR2 are ENHRY and SYGVKD. This CDR3 is built from 13 residues.

This chain connects TRBV2 to TRBJ2-1; TRBD1 matches at 8 bases. V dropped 6 bases and J dropped 7; count of bases not matched to a gene: 14. This CDR3 region has 16 residues. CDR1 and CDR2 from the germline V gene are SNHLY and FYNNEI. CDR3 sequence (DNA): TGTGCCAGCAGGGACAGGGCGAATACTTATAGTAATGAGCAGTTCTTC. The encoded protein is CASRDRANTYSNEQFF.